This T cell receptor beta chain is from a study of blood T cell repertoires in COVID-19 (TCRdb year 2020). Looking at the study overall: The collaborator samples originated in the United States, Italy and Spain and spanned the acute and convalescent phases of COVID-19. The material from the prospective study consisted of cDNA or gDNA derived from T cells, B-cell-depleted T cells, or PBMCs. Deeply sampled blood TCRbeta repertoires from subjects exposed to, actively infected with, or recovered from COVID-19 were included in the dataset. The repertoires were released in a freely available public database intended as a resource for research on the immune response to SARS-CoV-2. Samples came from the ongoing ImmuneRACE study (first 160 participants) plus 1,254 subjects from 6 global collaborators. A de-identified subject ID, COVID-19 status, age in years and sex were almost always included in the sample metadata. Where available, HLA class I and class II types were taken from metadata supplied by the sample provider and were not determined by assay-based typing.

Samples from volunteer blood donors who had recovered from COVID-19 were contributed by a second Seattle source. The collaborating institutions used their own protocols to collect whole blood in K2EDTA tubes. For TCRbeta analysis, collaborator samples were shipped as frozen whole blood, as isolated PBMCs, or as DNA extracted from either sample type. Study-wide conclusions, independent of this receptor: The amount of clinical and demographic metadata varied by source and participant and was provided uncurated.

Comments on this clone: Its antigen is unknown. No per-base quality is available; no much larger clone lies one base away.

The immunoSEQ Assay, a bias-controlled multiplex PCR, was used to amplify TCRbeta CDR3 regions from genomic DNA. The authors' pipeline ran thus. Within the assay, amplification of reference gene primers was used to estimate how many nucleated cells each sample contained. Sequence reads were collapsed and filtered to measure the absolute abundance of every unique TCRbeta CDR3 rearrangement. For each sample, productive Simpson clonality was calculated as the square root of Simpson's diversity index over productive rearrangements. Drawn from immuneACCESS, this table holds only the in-frame rearrangements with V and J called that TCRdb kept. Clones are partly lost; checked studies trace under half to an unresolved V gene and leave the rest unexplained. Clone size and the V and J calls come from that table; the DNA yielded D and trimming. For this sample the table gives around 290,000 clones, of which about 89% were detected only once. The ten largest clones capture 7.8% of the sample.

The CDR3 numbers 15 residues from cysteine through phenylalanine. CDR3 DNA is the only sequence kept; it has 45 bases, read in frame from the first base. A distance of 13 bases separates the germline ends of V and J, which lose 0 bases and 3 bases respectively. CDR1 SGDLS and CDR2 YYNGEE were looked up in the germline V gene. The receptor was derived from a woman between 45 and 60 years old who had recovered from COVID-19. Here the chain combines TRBV9 and TRBJ2-7; TRBD2 might be the D gene, on 5 matching bases. Sequencing was carried out using peripheral blood. The bases are TGTGCCAGCAGCGTAGGAGTGGGAGTTAGCTACGAGCAGTACTTC. It encodes CASSVGVGVSYEQYF.